Listed below are T cell receptor beta chains from one sample, sequenced in a study of Ad26.COV2.S vaccination and SARS-CoV-2 variants. Here immunoSEQ multiplex PCR was the method, and the copy in TCRdb shows in-frame clones only, minus some. The table lists about 350,000 clones, approximately 86% of them singletons, with roughly 10% in the top ten. This material consisted of peripheral blood, taken in a trial of Ad26.COV2.S vaccine versus placebo. These receptors were taken from a person aged 18-60 years who received the Ad26.COV2.S COVID-19 vaccine or a placebo. CDR3s include the opening cysteine and the closing phenylalanine or tryptophan. D genes are given only for firm matches. Expanded clones are given a class, and other clones once, few, many or no size at all.

d_call,v_call,clone_size,j_call,cdr3_aa,cdr3_nt
NA,TRBV19,NA,TRBJ2-3,CASSNPWEDTQYF,TGTGCCAGTAGTAACCCCTGGGAAGATACGCAGTATTTT
TRBD2,TRBV2,NA,TRBJ2-1,CASISVAGVVNEQFF,TGTGCCAGCATCAGTGTGGCGGGAGTAGTAAATGAGCAGTTCTTC
TRBD2,TRBV9,NA,TRBJ2-7,CASSPGLANYEQYF,TGTGCCAGCAGCCCGGGACTAGCGAACTACGAGCAGTACTTC
NA,TRBV5-6,NA,TRBJ2-2,CASSQTGQIGELFF,TGTGCCAGCAGCCAAACCGGACAGATCGGGGAGCTGTTTTTT
NA,TRBV5-1,once,TRBJ2-2,CASSLNTGELFF,TGCGCCAGCAGCCTTAACACCGGGGAGCTGTTTTTT
NA,TRBV7-9,NA,TRBJ1-1,CASSIQGALKTEAFF,TGTGCCAGCAGCATACAAGGGGCCCTTAAGACTGAAGCTTTCTTT
NA,TRBV28,NA,TRBJ1-6,CASSLLVENSPLHF,TGTGCCAGCAGTTTATTGGTTGAGAATTCACCCCTCCACTTT
NA,TRBV4-2,NA,TRBJ1-3,CASSQETGSGNTIYF,TGTGCCAGCAGCCAAGAAACAGGCTCTGGAAACACCATATATTTT
NA,TRBV4-3,NA,TRBJ2-7,CASSQAAGTYEQYF,TGCGCCAGCAGCCAAGCCGCAGGGACCTACGAGCAGTACTTC
TRBD1,TRBV14,NA,TRBJ2-1,CASSQPGQGNNEQFF,TGTGCCAGCAGCCAGCCGGGACAGGGTAACAATGAGCAGTTCTTC
NA,TRBV7-2,NA,TRBJ2-2,CASSLVRGTGELFF,TGTGCCAGCAGCTTAGTACGGGGGACCGGGGAGCTGTTTTTT
NA,TRBV28,NA,TRBJ1-1,CASSTGTTNTEAFF,TGTGCCAGCAGTACCGGGACAACGAACACTGAAGCTTTCTTT
NA,TRBV5-1,NA,TRBJ2-2,CASSWKGDGTGELFF,TGCGCCAGCAGCTGGAAAGGGGACGGCACCGGGGAGCTGTTTTTT
NA,TRBV7-2,NA,TRBJ2-1,CASSQTTGEQFF,TGTGCCAGCAGCCAGACGACGGGGGAGCAGTTCTTC
NA,TRBV4-3,NA,TRBJ1-5,CASSQDSGNQPQHF,TGCGCCAGCAGCCAAGATTCTGGGAATCAGCCCCAGCATTTT